The 24 T cell receptor beta chains presented below share a single source sample, sequenced in a study of T-cell reconstitution after alpha-beta-depleted transplantation in children. The TCRbeta library was prepared with unique molecular identifiers. Each CDR3 protein gets one entry after TCRdb re-called the PCR reads with MiXCR. The sample carries 250,000 or so distinct CDR3 sequences, 7.5% to 9.5% recorded once. The source material was PBMCs, mostly from graft donor cells, sampled 180 days after TCRalphabeta/CD19-depleted stem cell transplant. The origin of the receptors is a male patient younger than 18 who had a stem cell transplant for acute lymphoblastic leukemia, so the T cells may come from the graft donor.

With regard to this clonotype: The junction departs from germline at one end; a sequencing error may be responsible. V gene TRBV7-9 combines with J gene TRBJ2-3; the D is unclear. The CDR3 length is 16 residues. Germline assignment: CDR1 SEHNR and CDR2 FQNEAQ (reference sequence). The CDR3 protein is CASSLGEGLPADTPYF. CDR3 nucleotides: TGTGCCAGCAGCTTAGGGGAAGGATTACCGGCAGATACGCCGTATTTT.

This clonotype is labeled as medium-sized (0.01 to 0.1%). The chain couples TRBV12-3 or TRBV12-4 to TRBJ2-2; D is possibly TRBD2 (5 bases). The CDR3 runs 14 residues. Deletions cut 1 base from V and 5 bases from J, with 8 bases between. CDR3 sequence reads: CASSLGRRTGELFF. The CDR3 coding sequence is TGTGCCAGCAGTTTAGGGAGGCGGACCGGGGAGCTGTTTTTT.

This clonotype has a count of ten or more. The V gene is TRBV3-1, the J gene TRBJ1-5; D is undetermined. This CDR3 contains 13 residues. Germline CDR1 and CDR2: LGHDT and YNNKEL (reference sequence). The V and J ends lost 1 base and 6 bases respectively, with 7 bases between them. The CDR3 sequence: CASSQGAIQPQHF. CDR3 in DNA: TGTGCCAGCAGCCAAGGGGCTATTCAGCCCCAGCATTTT.

Worth noting for this clonotype: This may be a read error: a much more frequent sequence differs by one nucleotide. This chain connects TRBV20-1 to TRBJ2-3, with 10 bases matching TRBD2. The CDR3 contains 14 residues. The J segment lost 8 bases and the V segment lost 6 bases, leaving 11 bases of the junction unmatched. The germline V gene encodes CDR1 DFQATT and CDR2 SNEGSKA (reference sequence). CDR3 bases: TGCAGTGCCTCTAGCGGGGGCCCCAGGGGTACGCAGTATTTT. Its protein is CSASSGGPRGTQYF.

This clonotype was detected many times. The chain carries TRBV12-3 or TRBV12-4 and TRBJ2-7; 9 bases are shared with TRBD1. CDR3 length: 16 residues. V gave up 4 bases and J gave up 4 bases; unmatched junction bases: 11. This CDR3 is CASSWGPGTGRYEQYF. In nucleotides, the CDR3 is TGTGCCAGCAGTTGGGGTCCCGGGACAGGGAGATACGAGCAGTACTTC.

This clonotype was seen ten or more times. The J gene is TRBJ2-5, the V gene TRBV10-3; D tentatively reads TRBD1 or TRBD2 (5 bases each). Trimming cost V 3 bases and J 3 bases, with 14 bases left between them. This CDR3 has 15 residues. Looked up from germline, CDR1 is ENHRY and CDR2 is SYGVKD. This CDR3 reads CAISDGASSKETQYF. The CDR3 nucleotides are TGTGCCATCAGTGACGGGGCATCATCCAAAGAGACCCAGTACTTC.

This clonotype occurred a few times. The CDR3 bases are TGTGCCAGCAGTTTAGGACCAATGGGTTCACCCCTCCACTTT. The encoded protein is CASSLGPMGSPLHF. The rearrangement links TRBV28 to TRBJ1-6; no clear D. This CDR3 spans 14 amino acids. CDR1 is MDHEN, CDR2 SYDVKM, per germline. Trimming cost V 2 bases and J 9 bases, with 11 bases left between them.

This clonotype was picked up many times. The CDR3 DNA follows: TGTGCCAGCAGTTCGTTACAGGGAAGGTATCAGCCCCAGCATTTT. Amino acid sequence: CASSSLQGRYQPQHF. This chain links TRBV12-3 or TRBV12-4 with TRBJ1-5, with D perhaps TRBD1 (6 bases). Between the trimmed V and J ends, which lost 4 bases and 5 bases, there was a span of 15 bases. The CDR3 spans 15 residues.

This clonotype was detected many times. This chain connects TRBV5-6 to TRBJ1-5; 10 bases map to TRBD1. Trimming cost V 3 bases and J 6 bases; bases outside gene matches: 9. Per germline, CDR1 SGHDT and CDR2 YYEEEE. The CDR3 extends over 16 amino acids. DNA of the CDR3: TGTGCCAGCAGCTCAAGCGACAGGGGGCATAGTCAGCCCCAGCATTTT. It specifies CASSSSDRGHSQPQHF.

Many counts were recorded for this clonotype. V gene TRBV3-1 combines with J gene TRBJ2-7; no reliable D call. CDR3 size: 15 residues. V was shortened by 0 bases and J by 2 bases, with 11 bases between the two germline ends. Germline V gene lookup returns CDR1 LGHDT and CDR2 YNNKEL (reference sequence). CDR3 loop: CASSQEARVTYEQYF. CDR3 sequence (DNA): TGTGCCAGCAGCCAAGAGGCCCGGGTCACCTACGAGCAGTACTTC.

About this clonotype itself: A read error is possible here, since a much larger clone lies one base away. The V gene is TRBV7-8, the J gene TRBJ1-3; no firm D call. Germline-derived CDR1 and CDR2 are SGHVS and FQNEAQ. The CDR3 has 15 amino acids. Written as DNA, the CDR3 is TGTGCCCGCAGCTTAGATCTGCACCCTCTAAACACCATATATTTT. Translation gives CARSLDLHPLNTIYF. Filled out from reference TRBV7-8 and TRBJ1-3, the complete variable domain reads GAGVSQSPRYKVAKRGQDVALRCDPISGHVSLFWYQQALGQGPEFLTYFQNEAQLDKSGLPSDRFFAERPEGSVSTLKIQRTQQEDSAVYLCARSLDLHPLNTIYFGEGSWLTVV.

This clonotype was detected ten times or more. The V call is TRBV7-3, the J call TRBJ2-1; 10 bases are shared with TRBD2. V trimming: 5 bases; J trimming: 5 bases; junction bases outside the gene matches: 6. The CDR3 has 15 amino acids. Germline CDR1 and CDR2: SGHTA and FQGTGA. Here the CDR3 DNA reads TGTGCCAGCAGCGTTAGCGGGAGGCGAGACAATGAGCAGTTCTTC. It translates to CASSVSGRRDNEQFF.

This clonotype was found many times. The J gene is TRBJ2-1, the V gene TRBV10-3; D not certain. The CDR3 contains 14 residues. The V end was cut by 4 bases, the J end by 3 bases, with 10 bases between. Germline CDR1 reads ENHRY; CDR2 reads SYGVKD. The CDR3 spells CAISAVLDYNEQFF. Written as DNA, the CDR3 is TGTGCCATCAGTGCAGTTTTAGACTACAATGAGCAGTTCTTC.

Comment on this clonotype: A read error is possible here, since a much larger clone lies one base away. This is likely a read error, given that the CDR3 carries no conserved phenylalanine or tryptophan at its end. The chain joins TRBV6-5 to TRBJ2-7, with a tentative D call TRBD2 (6 bases). Germline-derived CDR1 and CDR2 are MNHEY and SVGAGI. The ends were cut back, 5 bases at V and 9 bases at J, with 11 bases in the middle. CDR3 length: 11 amino acids. DNA for the CDR3: TGTGCCAGCAGTCGCGGGACGAGGCAGTACTAC. Protein product: CASSRGTRQYY.

This clonotype came up many times. This chain connects TRBV7-7 to TRBJ2-5; D is possibly TRBD2 (6 bases). CDR1 is SSHAT and CDR2 is FNYEAQ in the germline V gene (reference sequence). The CDR3 sequence is 13 residues long. Written as DNA, the CDR3 is TGTGCTAGCGGCCGGGACCCCGGGGAGACCCAGTACTTC. Translated: CASGRDPGETQYF.

In its sample, this clonotype was seen many times. The gene calls are TRBV7-8 and TRBJ1-5; 8 bases fit TRBD1. Germline CDR1 is SGHVS and CDR2 is FQNEAQ. V lost 5 bases to trimming and J lost 2 bases; unmatched junction nucleotides: 8. This CDR3 region has 16 residues. The chain's CDR3 is CASSPVDRGGNQPQHF. In DNA, the CDR3 is TGTGCCAGCAGCCCGGTCGACAGGGGTGGCAATCAGCCCCAGCATTTT.

This sequence joins TRBV5-5 and TRBJ1-1, with 9 bases fitting TRBD1. The CDR3 spans 15 residues. Germline CDR1 SGHKS, CDR2 YYEKEE (reference sequence). V shed 3 bases, J shed 7 bases, and the junction held 10 bases outside the gene matches. CDR3 loop: CASSSQGARRDEAFF. The CDR3 DNA reads as TGTGCCAGCAGCTCACAGGGGGCGCGAAGGGATGAAGCTTTCTTT. The variable domain in full, with the rest retrieved from reference TRBV5-5 and TRBJ1-1, is DAGVTQSPTHLIKTRGQQVTLRCSPISGHKSVSWYQQVLGQGPQFIFQYYEKEERGRGNFPDRFSARQFPNYSSELNVNALLLGDSALYLCASSSQGARRDEAFFGQGTRLTVV.

This clonotype was seen many times. This chain uses TRBV5-1 with TRBJ2-7; D gene ambiguous. This CDR3 has 13 amino acids. Trimming left V 4 bases short and J 2 bases short, with 10 bases between. CDR1 SGHRS and CDR2 YFSETQ come from the germline V gene. This chain's CDR3 is CASSLDEPYEQYF. The CDR3, as DNA: TGCGCCAGCAGCCTGGACGAACCCTACGAGCAGTACTTC.

This clonotype has a count of ten or more. The V and J genes are TRBV29-1 and TRBJ2-5; D remains ambiguous. Germline-derived CDR1 and CDR2 are SQVTM and ANQGSEA. The CDR3 runs to 11 residues. Trimming stripped 7 bases from V and 0 bases from J, with 6 bases between. CDR3 protein: CSARYQETQYF. The CDR3 coding sequence is TGCAGCGCACGGTACCAAGAGACCCAGTACTTC.

This clonotype was recorded at least ten times. The V call is TRBV3-1, the J call TRBJ2-7, with 12 bases lining up with TRBD2. J gave up 5 bases and V 3 bases, and 11 bases lay outside the gene matches. The CDR3 sequence is 17 residues long. Germline CDR1 LGHDT, CDR2 YNNKEL (reference sequence). Here the CDR3 DNA reads TGTGCCAGCAGCCACCATACTAGCGGGGGGTCGGCGGACGAGCAGTACTTC. It specifies CASSHHTSGGSADEQYF.

This clonotype was recorded many times. This chain joins TRBV5-1 and TRBJ2-2; tentative D call: TRBD1 (6 bases). The CDR3 spans 16 residues. V shed 2 bases and J shed 1 base, with 12 bases lying between them. The V gene's germline CDR1 is SGHRS and CDR2 YFSETQ. This chain's CDR3 is CASSLPQTGNTGELFF. CDR3 bases: TGCGCCAGCAGCTTACCTCAGACAGGGAACACCGGGGAGCTGTTTTTT.

This clonotype has ten or more counts. The V call is TRBV12-3 or TRBV12-4, the J call TRBJ2-3; D uncertain. The ends were cut back, 1 base at V and 0 bases at J, with 5 bases in the middle. CDR3 length: 14 residues. The CDR3, as DNA: TGTGCCAGCAGTTTAGACGGAAGCACAGATACGCAGTATTTT. The encoded protein is CASSLDGSTDTQYF.

This clonotype was seen at least ten times. The chain is built from TRBV7-3 and TRBJ2-1, with 9 bases aligning to TRBD2. This CDR3 has 15 amino acids. After removal of 1 base from V and 6 bases from J, the junction contained 4 bases not matched to a gene. CDR1 and CDR2 from the germline V gene are SGHTA and FQGTGA. CDR3: CASSLSGRALNEQFF. The DNA of the CDR3 is TGTGCCAGCAGCTTAAGCGGGAGGGCCCTCAATGAGCAGTTCTTC.

This clonotype occurred many times. The chain has TRBV7-9 and TRBJ2-7, with 7 nucleotides matching TRBD2. CDR3 size: 16 residues. J lost 0 bases, V lost 2 bases, and 7 bases had no gene match. Germline CDR1 SEHNR, CDR2 FQNEAQ (reference sequence). The CDR3 coding sequence is TGTGCCAGCAGCTTAAATCCCCTAGCGGCCTCCTACGAGCAGTACTTC. As protein: CASSLNPLAASYEQYF.